This T cell receptor beta chain was recovered during a study of blood T cell repertoires in COVID-19. Study context: Both acute and convalescent COVID-19 samples were obtained from the United States, Italy and Spain.

Germline CDR1 is MNHEY and CDR2 is SMNVEV (reference sequence). The CDR3 spans 14 residues. V gave up 6 bases and J gave up 6 bases; unmatched junction bases: 9. The method was immunoSEQ multiplex PCR; TCRdb's version includes in-frame clones alone and lacks a portion of them. The data hold some 270,000 clones, with roughly 84% observed a single time. In assigning cohorts, the study relied on participant-reported clinical history. Within 2 weeks of study entry, exposed participants had contacted a PCR-confirmed or clinician-diagnosed COVID-19 case. This chain uses TRBV27 with TRBJ2-7; 9 bases are shared with TRBD2. The sequence was collected from a woman between 45 and 60 years old who had been exposed to COVID-19. The material sequenced was PBMCs or T cells enriched from blood (not recorded which). CDR3 coding DNA: TGTGCCAGCAGCCCTCGAGCGGGGGGCGTCGAGCAGTACTTC. It translates to CASSPRAGGVEQYF.